What follows describes a single T cell receptor beta chain. The antigen is unknown. The source of the sample is a study of cytomegalovirus exposure and HLA in healthy donors. The wider study: A data release that came early held 75 million to 85 million unique TCRs from HLA-typed donors.

In the PCR, 60 Vbeta and 13 Jbeta primers were used. TCRdb keeps only in-frame clones here, not all; method: immunoSEQ multiplex PCR. The sample yields 100,000 to 150,000 clones, more than 70% seen once. This CDR3 spans 15 amino acids. V lost 6 bases, J lost 2 bases, and 17 bases lay in between. Overall study findings and caveats: The authors later found HLA-associated TCR beta chains more clonally expanded than equally common others. In a later analysis, TCR beta V- and J-gene trimming was associated with a missense DCLRE1C variant.

This rearrangement joins TRBV23-1 to TRBJ2-7, with a tentative D call TRBD1 (5 bases). Being an ORF, TRBV23-1 has a function that is uncertain. The sequence derives from a woman aged 55 to 70 in good health and CMV-seronegative. The sample taken for sequencing was PBMCs. CDR3 region: CASRPKIDSPYEQYF. CDR3 in DNA: TGCGCCAGCAGGCCCAAAATCGACAGCCCCTACGAGCAGTACTTC.